The present T cell receptor (beta chain) was sequenced within a study of blood T cell repertoires in COVID-19. Turning to the study itself: The samples span acute and convalescent COVID-19 from the United States, Italy and Spain. The analysed material was cDNA or gDNA that came from T cells, B-cell-depleted T cells, or PBMCs.

Patients at the Seattle site were enrolled during active infection and followed longitudinally. The V gene's germline CDR1 is SGHTA and CDR2 FQGNSA. There are 15 residues in the CDR3. Trimming took off 2 bases at V and 1 base at J, with 9 bases between the two ends. Source study methods: The authors estimated nucleated cell counts from reference gene primer amplification. Repertoires were generated with immunoSEQ multiplex PCR, while TCRdb's copy carries only in-frame clones and drops some. Clonal size and the V and J genes are those of that table, whereas D and trimming came from the DNA. This table holds 150,000 to 200,000 clones, less than 90% found once.

The sequenced material came from peripheral blood. The rearrangement links TRBV7-2 to TRBJ1-5; D is ambiguous. The TCR was taken from a woman between 70 and 85 years old with COVID-19, enrolled during active disease. The CDR3 spells CASSLRPRSNQPQHF. CDR3 coding DNA: TGTGCCAGCAGCTTACGACCTAGAAGCAATCAGCCCCAGCATTTT.